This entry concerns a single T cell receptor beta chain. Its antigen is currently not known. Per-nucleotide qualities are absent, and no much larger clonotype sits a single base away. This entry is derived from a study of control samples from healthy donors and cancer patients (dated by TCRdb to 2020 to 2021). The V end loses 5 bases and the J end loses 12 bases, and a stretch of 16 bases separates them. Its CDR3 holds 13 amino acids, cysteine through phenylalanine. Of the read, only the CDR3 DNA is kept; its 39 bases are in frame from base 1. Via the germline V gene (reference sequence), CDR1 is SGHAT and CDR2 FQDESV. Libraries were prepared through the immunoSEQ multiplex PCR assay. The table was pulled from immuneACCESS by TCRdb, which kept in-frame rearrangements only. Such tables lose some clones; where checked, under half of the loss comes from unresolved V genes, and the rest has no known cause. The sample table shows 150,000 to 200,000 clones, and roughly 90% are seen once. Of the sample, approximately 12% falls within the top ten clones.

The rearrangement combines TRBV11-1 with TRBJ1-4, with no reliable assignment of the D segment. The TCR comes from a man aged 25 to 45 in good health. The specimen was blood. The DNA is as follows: TGTGCCAGCAGCCCTCGTCGGGATTCAGAACTGTTTTTT. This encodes CASSPRRDSELFF.